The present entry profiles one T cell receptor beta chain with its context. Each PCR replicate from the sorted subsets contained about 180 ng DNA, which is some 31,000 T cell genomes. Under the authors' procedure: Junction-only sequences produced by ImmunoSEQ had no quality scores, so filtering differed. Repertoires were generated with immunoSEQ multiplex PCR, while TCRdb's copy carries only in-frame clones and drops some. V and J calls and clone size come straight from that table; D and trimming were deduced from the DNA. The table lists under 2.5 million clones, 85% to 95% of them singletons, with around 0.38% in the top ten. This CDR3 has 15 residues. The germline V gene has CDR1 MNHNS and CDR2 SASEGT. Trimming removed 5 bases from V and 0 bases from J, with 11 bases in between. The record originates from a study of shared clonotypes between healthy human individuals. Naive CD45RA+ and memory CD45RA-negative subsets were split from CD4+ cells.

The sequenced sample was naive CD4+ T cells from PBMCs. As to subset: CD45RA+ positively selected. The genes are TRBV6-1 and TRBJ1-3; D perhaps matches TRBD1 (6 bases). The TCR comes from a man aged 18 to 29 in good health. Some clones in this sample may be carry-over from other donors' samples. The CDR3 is CASSQGLSSGNTIYF. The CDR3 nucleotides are TGTGCCAGCAGTCAGGGGTTAAGCTCTGGAAACACCATATATTTT.